Below, 22 T cell receptor beta chains from the same sample are listed, as sequenced in a study of blood T cells in healthy people across ages. Combining a sample-barcoded 5' primer with a J-beta primer mix, a second PCR ran for roughly 7 to 11 cycles. TCRdb re-called the 5' RACE reads with MiXCR, one entry per CDR3 protein. The sample includes some 750,000 distinct CDR3 sequences, over 20% of them seen just once. The source material was blood. The receptors were gathered from a man aged 70-80 years in good health.

This chain joins TRBV11-2 and TRBJ1-6, with 7 bases matching TRBD1. The CDR3 runs to 15 residues. V was clipped by 4 bases and J by 6 bases; unmatched bases: 6. The germline gives CDR1 SGHAT, CDR2 FQNNGV. The DNA for the CDR3 is TGTGCCAGCAGCTACCGAGGGACAGTTAATTCACCCCTCCACTTT. Its protein product is CASSYRGTVNSPLHF. The full variable domain, its missing parts supplied by reference TRBV11-2 and TRBJ1-6, is EAGVAQSPRYKIIEKRQSVAFWCNPISGHATLYWYQQILGQGPKLLIQFQNNGVVDDSQLPKDRFSAERLKGVDSTLKIQPAKLEDSAVYLCASSYRGTVNSPLHFGNGTRLTVT.

A few counts support this clonotype. J is TRBJ1-2 and V is TRBV3-1; 7 bases fit TRBD1. This CDR3 has 16 residues. J gave up 1 base and V 5 bases, and 10 bases lay outside the gene matches. CDR1 LGHDT and CDR2 YNNKEL come from the germline V gene (reference sequence). CDR3 in amino acids: CASSFHSGQSNYGYTF. CDR3 bases: TGTGCCAGCAGCTTCCATTCGGGACAGAGTAACTATGGCTACACCTTC.

The chain joins TRBV7-9 to TRBJ2-5; D is undetermined. Trimming left V 6 bases short and J 5 bases short, with 13 bases between. The germline V gene encodes CDR1 SEHNR and CDR2 FQNEAQ (reference sequence). This CDR3 has 13 residues. The CDR3 nucleotides read TGTGCCAGCAGGGGCTTAGTTTCGGAGACCCAGTACTTC. Its protein product is CASRGLVSETQYF.

This clonotype was counted between two and nine times. CDR3 nucleotide sequence: TGCAGTGCTCTCAGGGACAGACTAACCTACGAGCAGTACTTC. Residues: CSALRDRLTYEQYF. The chain is built from TRBV20-1 and TRBJ2-7; 7 bases are shared with TRBD1. The CDR3 loop spans 14 amino acids. In germline, CDR1 is DFQATT, CDR2 SNEGSKA (reference sequence). Trimming at V came to 5 bases and at J to 2 bases, leaving 9 bases not matched to a gene.

This chain joins TRBV15 and TRBJ2-3; D is undetermined. Trimming pared 5 bases from V and 4 bases from J, leaving 13 bases between. CDR1 is LNHNV, CDR2 YYDKDF, per germline (reference sequence). This CDR3 has 14 residues. The CDR3 region is CATSGLVDPDTQYF. As DNA, the CDR3 is TGTGCCACCAGCGGGCTGGTTGATCCAGATACGCAGTATTTT.

V gene TRBV7-8 combines with J gene TRBJ2-3; D call uncertain. The CDR3 totals 12 residues. Germline V gene data show CDR1 as SGHVS and CDR2 as FQNEAQ. The CDR3 sequence: CATSISMHTQYF. CDR3 DNA: TGTGCTACCTCAATTAGCATGCATACGCAGTATTTT.

The rearrangement links TRBV5-1 to TRBJ1-2; 8 nucleotides align to TRBD1. Trimming cost V 2 bases and J 6 bases; bases outside gene matches: 3. Germline CDR1 SGHRS, CDR2 YFSETQ. The length of the CDR3 is 13 residues. CDR3 residues: CASSFQQGDGYTF. CDR3 in DNA: TGCGCCAGCAGCTTCCAACAGGGGGATGGCTACACCTTC.

In the case of this clonotype: A read error may produce the germline difference seen at one junction end. V is TRBV2 and J is TRBJ2-5; possibly TRBD2 for D (5 bases). This CDR3 spans 11 amino acids. CDR1 is SNHLY and CDR2 is FYNNEI in the germline V gene. CDR3 nucleotide sequence: TGTGCCAGCAGTGCGTTGGCTGAGCGGTTCTTC. This sequence encodes CASSALAERFF.

The V gene is TRBV5-1, the J gene TRBJ2-2, with 9 bases fitting TRBD2. The CDR3 runs 16 residues. Germline CDR1 and CDR2: SGHRS and YFSETQ. J lost 4 bases, V lost 1 base, and 5 bases had no gene match. The CDR3 spells CASSLTAGGRTGELFF. The CDR3 DNA reads as TGCGCCAGCAGCTTGACAGCGGGGGGTCGCACCGGGGAGCTGTTTTTT.

This clonotype has just a few counts. The V gene is TRBV7-2, the J gene TRBJ1-1; D not resolved. Germline CDR1 SGHTA, CDR2 FQGNSA. Trimming pared 5 bases from V and 1 base from J, leaving 11 bases between. The CDR3 consists of 14 residues. The CDR3 sequence: CASSPSVSNTEAFF. The CDR3 coding sequence is TGTGCCAGCAGCCCCAGTGTATCGAACACTGAAGCTTTCTTT.

This clonotype has a handful of counts. This rearrangement joins TRBV20-1 to TRBJ1-2; 9 nucleotides line up with TRBD1. J was trimmed by 7 bases and V by 6 bases; bases with no gene match: 15. The CDR3 covers 15 residues. Germline V lookup: CDR1 DFQATT, CDR2 SNEGSKA (reference sequence). The CDR3 coding sequence is TGCAGTGCCACCCCGTGGGACAGGGAAGATAGTGGCTACACCTTC. It codes for CSATPWDREDSGYTF.

The rearrangement joins TRBV18 to TRBJ1-1; 7 positions agree with TRBD1. CDR1 is KGHSH, CDR2 LQKENI, per germline. The CDR3 extends over 14 amino acids. V was clipped by 2 bases and J by 4 bases; unmatched bases: 4. Written as DNA, the CDR3 is TGTGCCAGCTCACCATCGGGACAGTTCACTGAAGCTTTCTTT. It is translated as CASSPSGQFTEAFF.

CDR3 in DNA: TGTGCCAGCAGCCAAGTGGCGGGGGGCACAGATACGCAGTATTTT. Its protein product is CASSQVAGGTDTQYF. The rearrangement uses TRBV3-1 and TRBJ2-3; 7 bases match TRBD2. The CDR3 is made up of 15 amino acids. The germline CDR1 and CDR2 sequences are LGHDT and YNNKEL (reference sequence). V shed 1 base and J 1 base; nucleotides not matched to a gene: 2.

V is TRBV10-2 and J is TRBJ2-5, with TRBD2 identical over 8 bases. The junction had 2 bases not matched to a gene; V was cut back by 6 bases and J by 5 bases. Germline V gives CDR1 WSHSY, CDR2 SAAADI. The length of the CDR3 is 12 residues. DNA for the CDR3: TGCGCCAGCAGGGGACTAGTTGAGACCCAGTACTTC. Protein sequence: CASRGLVETQYF.

This chain connects TRBV14 to TRBJ2-7; the match to TRBD1 covers 7 bases. The end of the DNA aligns better with TRBJ2-5, so the J call may be wrong. The germline V gene has CDR1 SGHDN and CDR2 FVKESK. CDR3 length: 16 amino acids. In DNA form, the CDR3 reads TGTGCCAGCAGCCAGATTACAGGGGCAAGCAGAGAGACCCAGTACTTC. It translates to CASSQITGASRETQYF.

This clonotype was detected a few times. The chain links TRBV5-1 to TRBJ1-4; D is possibly TRBD1 (5 bases). CDR3 length: 15 residues. V lost 0 bases and J 8 bases, leaving 14 bases between the germline ends. CDR1 and CDR2 from the germline V gene are SGHRS and YFSETQ. The DNA of the CDR3 is TGCGCCAGCAGCTTGGTACCAACACGGGGGGAAAAACTGTTTTTT. It yields the protein CASSLVPTRGEKLFF.

The chain joins TRBV12-3 or TRBV12-4 to TRBJ1-4; D may be TRBD1 (5 bases). The CDR3 loop spans 15 amino acids. Trimming removed 7 bases from V and 2 bases from J, with 14 bases in between. The DNA for the CDR3 is TGTGCCAGCACCTGGGACCTGAGGACTAATGAAAAACTGTTTTTT. It encodes CASTWDLRTNEKLFF.

This clonotype was seen ten or more times. The chain joins TRBV12-3 or TRBV12-4 to TRBJ2-1; 7 nucleotides line up with TRBD1. Trimming cost V 3 bases and J 8 bases; bases outside gene matches: 10. This CDR3 is 15 amino acids long. Written as DNA, the CDR3 is TGTGCCAGCAGTTTTAGACAGGGAAATTTTCATGAGCAGTTCTTC. Translated: CASSFRQGNFHEQFF.

This rearrangement joins TRBV14 to TRBJ2-6; TRBD2 matches at 8 bases. The V gene end was trimmed by 4 bases and the J gene end by 0 bases; junction bases not matched to a gene: 11. Germline CDR1 reads SGHDN; CDR2 reads FVKESK. The CDR3 runs 19 residues. CDR3 bases: TGTGCCAGCAGCCCAACCATAGCGGGGAGCTTCTCTGGGGCCAACGTCCTGACTTTC. Translating gives CASSPTIAGSFSGANVLTF. The complete variable domain, with remaining parts taken from reference TRBV14 and TRBJ2-6, reads EAGVTQFPSHSVIEKGQTVTLRCDPISGHDNLYWYRRVMGKEIKFLLHFVKESKQDESGMPNNRFLAERTGGTYSTLKVQPAELEDSGVYFCASSPTIAGSFSGANVLTFGAGSRLTVL.

This clonotype was seen more than once but under ten times. The chain is built from TRBV10-3 and TRBJ2-7, with D perhaps matching TRBD1 or TRBD2 (7 bases each). The CDR3 spans 15 residues. Germline V gene sequence: CDR1 ENHRY, CDR2 SYGVKD. Trimming cost V 6 bases and J 0 bases, with 15 bases left between them. For the CDR3, the DNA is TGTGCCATCAGGGGGGGGACAGAGAGCTCCTACGAGCAGTACGTC. It encodes CAIRGGTESSYEQYV.

This clonotype was seen at least ten times. The rearrangement joins TRBV6-1 to TRBJ2-7; 7 nucleotides align to TRBD2. J gave up 4 bases and V 5 bases, and 8 bases lay outside the gene matches. The CDR3 has 14 residues. CDR1 is MNHNS, CDR2 SASEGT, per germline. CDR3: CASSFSLADYEQYV. In DNA, the CDR3 is TGTGCCAGCAGTTTTAGCCTAGCGGATTACGAGCAGTACGTC.

This clonotype was counted a single time. J is TRBJ1-6 and V is TRBV6-6; no reliable D call. CDR1 is MNHNY, CDR2 SVGAGI, per germline (reference sequence). The V gene lost 9 bases and the J gene lost 10 bases, with 19 bases spanning the gap. CDR3 length equals 14 residues. CDR3 protein: CASTAGGLGSPLHF. Here the CDR3 DNA reads TGTGCCAGTACAGCTGGAGGCCTGGGGTCACCCCTCCACTTT.